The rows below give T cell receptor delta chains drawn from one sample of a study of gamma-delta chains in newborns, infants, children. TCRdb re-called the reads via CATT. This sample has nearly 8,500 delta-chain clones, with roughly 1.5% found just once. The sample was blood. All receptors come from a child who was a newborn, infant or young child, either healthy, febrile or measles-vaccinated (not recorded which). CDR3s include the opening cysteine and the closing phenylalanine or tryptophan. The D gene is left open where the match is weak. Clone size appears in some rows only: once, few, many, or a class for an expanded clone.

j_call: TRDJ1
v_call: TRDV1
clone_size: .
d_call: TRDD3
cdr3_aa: CALGELWFPLGGIKRTDKLIF
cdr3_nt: TGTGCTCTTGGGGAACTTTGGTTCCCGTTGGGGGGGATTAAGAGGACCGATAAACTCATCTTT

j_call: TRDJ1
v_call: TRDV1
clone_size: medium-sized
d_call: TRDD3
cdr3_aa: CALGEVLPPVGGSYTDKLIF
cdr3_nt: TGTGCTCTTGGGGAAGTGCTTCCACCGGTCGGGGGATCTTACACCGATAAACTCATCTTT

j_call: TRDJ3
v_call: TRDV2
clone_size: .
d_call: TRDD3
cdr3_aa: CACDSPPPYDTGGRGPWDTRQMFF
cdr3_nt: TGTGCCTGCGACTCACCGCCTCCCTACGATACTGGGGGGAGAGGTCCCTGGGACACCCGACAGATGTTTTTC

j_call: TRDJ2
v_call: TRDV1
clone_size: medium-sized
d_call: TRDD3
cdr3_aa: CALGERQARSILGDLTAQLFF
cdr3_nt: TGTGCTCTTGGGGAACGGCAAGCCCGATCTATACTGGGGGATTTGACAGCACAACTCTTCTTT

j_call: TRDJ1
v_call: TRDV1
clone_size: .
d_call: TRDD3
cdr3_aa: CALGESNRGRKGDSLIF
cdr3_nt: TGTGCTCTTGGGGAAAGCAACCGGGGGCGAAAGGGGGATAGCCTCATCTTT

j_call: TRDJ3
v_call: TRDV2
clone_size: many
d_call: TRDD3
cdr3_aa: CACDKGDTWSWDTRQMFF
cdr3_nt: TGTGCCTGTGACAAAGGGGATACGTGGAGCTGGGACACCCGACAGATGTTTTTC

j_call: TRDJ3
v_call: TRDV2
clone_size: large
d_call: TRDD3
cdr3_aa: CACDTWGIRSWDTRQMFF
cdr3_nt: TGTGCCTGTGACACCTGGGGGATACGCTCCTGGGACACCCGACAGATGTTTTTC

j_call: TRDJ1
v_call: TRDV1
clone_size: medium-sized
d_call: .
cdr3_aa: CALGELGEISYQLGGDKLIF
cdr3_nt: TGTGCTCTTGGGGAACTAGGGGAGATTTCCTACCAACTGGGGGGCGATAAACTCATCTTT

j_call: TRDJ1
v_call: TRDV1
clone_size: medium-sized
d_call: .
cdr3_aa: CALGELPNDKLIF
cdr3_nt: TGTGCTCTTGGGGAACTTCCCAATGATAAACTCATCTTT

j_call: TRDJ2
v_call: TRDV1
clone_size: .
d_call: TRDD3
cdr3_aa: CALGAPFPSPSTGGGTAQLFF
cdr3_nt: TGTGCTCTAGGGGCACCTTTCCCTTCCCCTAGTACTGGGGGAGGTACAGCACAACTCTTCTTT

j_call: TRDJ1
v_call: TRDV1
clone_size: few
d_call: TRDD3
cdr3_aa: CALGELHPRSSFFTGGSRGLIF
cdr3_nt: TGTGCTCTTGGAGAACTACACCCACGCTCTTCCTTTTTTACTGGGGGATCACGGGGACTCATCTTT

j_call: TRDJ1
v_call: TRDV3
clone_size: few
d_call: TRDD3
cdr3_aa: CALSPYWGIPPGREPSTGRYTDKLIF
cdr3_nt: TGTGCCCTTTCCCCCTACTGGGGGATACCCCCCGGTCGTGAGCCTAGCACGGGTCGTTACACCGATAAACTCATCTTT

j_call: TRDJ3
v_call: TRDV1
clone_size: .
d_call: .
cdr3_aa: CALGERTVLGSWDTRQMFF
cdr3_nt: TGTGCTCTTGGGGAAAGGACAGTTCTAGGCTCCTGGGACACCCGACAGATGTTTTTC

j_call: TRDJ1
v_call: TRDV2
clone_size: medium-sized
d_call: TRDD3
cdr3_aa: CACDILGIYTDKLIF
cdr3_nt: TGTGCCTGTGACATCTTGGGGATATACACCGATAAACTCATCTTT

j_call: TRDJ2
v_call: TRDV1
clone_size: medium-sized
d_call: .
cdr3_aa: CALGDPSGHRAAQLFF
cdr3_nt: TGTGCTCTTGGGGACCCTTCGGGCCATAGGGCAGCACAACTCTTCTTT

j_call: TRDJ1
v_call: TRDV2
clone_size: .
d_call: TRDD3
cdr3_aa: CACELLGDTAGTDKLIF
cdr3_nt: TGTGCCTGTGAATTACTGGGGGATACAGCGGGTACCGATAAACTCATCTTT

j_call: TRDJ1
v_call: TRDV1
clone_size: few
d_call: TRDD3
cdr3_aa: CALGERSYGGGGSWYTDKLIF
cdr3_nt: TGTGCTCTTGGGGAAAGGTCCTACGGGGGTGGGGGATCCTGGTACACCGATAAACTCATCTTT

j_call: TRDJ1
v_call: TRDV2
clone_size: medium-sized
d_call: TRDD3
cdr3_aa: CACDSRTGGYEYTDKLIF
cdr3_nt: TGTGCCTGTGACTCTCGTACTGGGGGATACGAGTACACCGATAAACTCATCTTT

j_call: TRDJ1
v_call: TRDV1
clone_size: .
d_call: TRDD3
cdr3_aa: CALGELRTFLRPLLGDTRSIADKLIF
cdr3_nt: TGTGCTCTTGGGGAACTCCGGACCTTCCTAAGGCCCTTACTGGGGGATACGCGATCAATCGCCGATAAACTCATCTTT

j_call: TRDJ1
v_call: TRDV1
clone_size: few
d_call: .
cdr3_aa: CALGELPCQIRGGLYTDKLIF
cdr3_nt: TGTGCTCTTGGGGAATTACCCTGCCAGATCCGTGGGGGCCTGTACACAGATAAACTCATCTTT

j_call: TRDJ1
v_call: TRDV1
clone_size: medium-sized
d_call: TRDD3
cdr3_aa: CALGNLPLLGDTRTDKLIF
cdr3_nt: TGTGCTCTTGGGAACCTTCCCCTACTGGGGGATACGCGGACCGATAAACTCATCTTT

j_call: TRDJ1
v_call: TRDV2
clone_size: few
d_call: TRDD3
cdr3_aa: CAFGGILNKLIF
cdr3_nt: TGTGCCTTTGGAGGGATACTAAATAAACTCATCTTT

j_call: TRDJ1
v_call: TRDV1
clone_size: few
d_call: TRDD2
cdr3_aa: CALGDPGLPTFGGPRGHTDKLIF
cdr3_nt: TGTGCTCTTGGGGACCCCGGCCTTCCTACTTTTGGGGGCCCACGGGGTCACACCGATAAACTCATCTTT

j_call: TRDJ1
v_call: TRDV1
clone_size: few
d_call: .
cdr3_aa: CALGEPQKYTDKLIF
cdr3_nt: TGTGCCCTTGGGGAACCGCAGAAGTACACCGATAAACTCATCTTT

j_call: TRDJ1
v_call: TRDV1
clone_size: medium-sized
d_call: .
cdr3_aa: CALGGTSVPPYAYTDKLIF
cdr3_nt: TGTGCTCTTGGGGGAACTTCCGTTCCTCCTTATGCGTACACCGATAAACTCATCTTT

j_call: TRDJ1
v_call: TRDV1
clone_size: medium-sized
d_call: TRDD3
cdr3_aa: CALGDMRGIRKVTDKLIF
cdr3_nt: TGTGCTCTTGGGGACATGAGAGGGATACGCAAGGTGACCGATAAACTCATCTTT

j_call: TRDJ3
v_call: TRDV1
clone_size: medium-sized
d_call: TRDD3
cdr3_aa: CALGLKAFLQHRPLGDTSGSSWDTRQMFF
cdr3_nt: TGTGCTCTTGGGTTGAAGGCCTTCCTACAGCATCGCCCACTGGGGGATACCTCGGGAAGCTCCTGGGACACCCGACAGATGTTTTTC

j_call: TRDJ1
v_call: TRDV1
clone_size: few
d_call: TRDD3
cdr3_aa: CALGELGASTGGLDDKLIF
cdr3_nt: TGTGCTCTTGGGGAGCTCGGCGCCTCTACTGGGGGATTAGACGATAAACTCATCTTT

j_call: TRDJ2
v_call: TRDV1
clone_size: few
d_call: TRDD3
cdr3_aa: CALGTVFLRPILGDTHEPQLFF
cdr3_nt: TGTGCTCTTGGGACCGTATTCCTACGTCCTATACTGGGGGATACGCACGAACCACAACTCTTCTTT

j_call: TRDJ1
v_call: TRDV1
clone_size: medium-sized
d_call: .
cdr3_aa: CALGEKDTTSVGAYTDKLIF
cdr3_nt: TGTGCTCTTGGGGAAAAGGACACTACGTCGGTGGGCGCGTACACCGATAAACTCATCTTT

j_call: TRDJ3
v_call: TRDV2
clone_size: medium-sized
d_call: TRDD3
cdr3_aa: CACDLLGDPSSSWDTRQMFF
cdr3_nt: TGTGCCTGTGACTTACTGGGGGATCCCTCGAGCTCCTGGGACACCCGACAGATGTTTTTC

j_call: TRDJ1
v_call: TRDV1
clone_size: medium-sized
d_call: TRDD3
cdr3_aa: CALGESVPPRVNWGRLIF
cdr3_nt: TGTGCTCTTGGGGAAAGTGTGCCTCCTAGGGTGAACTGGGGGCGCCTCATCTTT